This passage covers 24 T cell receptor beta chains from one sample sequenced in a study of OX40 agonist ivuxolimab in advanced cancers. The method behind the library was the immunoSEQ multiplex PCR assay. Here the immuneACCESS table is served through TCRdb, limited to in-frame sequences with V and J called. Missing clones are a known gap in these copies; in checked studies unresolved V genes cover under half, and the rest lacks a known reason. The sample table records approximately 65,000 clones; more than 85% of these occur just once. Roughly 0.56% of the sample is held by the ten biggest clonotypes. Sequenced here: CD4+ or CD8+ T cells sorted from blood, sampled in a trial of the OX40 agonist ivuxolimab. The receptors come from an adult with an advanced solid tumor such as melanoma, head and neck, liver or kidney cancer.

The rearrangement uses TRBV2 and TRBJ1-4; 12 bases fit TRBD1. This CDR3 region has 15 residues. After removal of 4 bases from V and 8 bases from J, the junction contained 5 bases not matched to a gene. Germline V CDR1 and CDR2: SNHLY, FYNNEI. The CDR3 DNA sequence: TGTGCCAGCAGTGGGGGGACAGGGGGCAGAGAAAAACTGTTTTTT. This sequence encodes CASSGGTGGREKLFF. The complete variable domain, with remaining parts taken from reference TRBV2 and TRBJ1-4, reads EPEVTQTPSHQVTQMGQEVILRCVPISNHLYFYWYRQILGQKVEFLVSFYNNEISEKSEIFDDQFSVERPDGSNFTLKIRSTKLEDSAMYFCASSGGTGGREKLFFGSGTQLSVL.

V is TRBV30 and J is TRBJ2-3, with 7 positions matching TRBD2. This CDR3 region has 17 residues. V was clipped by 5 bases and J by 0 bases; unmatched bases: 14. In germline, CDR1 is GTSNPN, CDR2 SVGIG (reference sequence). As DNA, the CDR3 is TGTGCCTGGGAATCCGGGACTATAGGACTTAGCACAGATACGCAGTATTTT. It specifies CAWESGTIGLSTDTQYF.

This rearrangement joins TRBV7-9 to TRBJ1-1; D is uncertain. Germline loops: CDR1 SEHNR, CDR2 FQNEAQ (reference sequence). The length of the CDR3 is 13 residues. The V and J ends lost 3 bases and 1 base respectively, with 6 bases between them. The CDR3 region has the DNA TGTGCCAGCAGCTTTAGTACGAACACTGAAGCTTTCTTT. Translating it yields CASSFSTNTEAFF.

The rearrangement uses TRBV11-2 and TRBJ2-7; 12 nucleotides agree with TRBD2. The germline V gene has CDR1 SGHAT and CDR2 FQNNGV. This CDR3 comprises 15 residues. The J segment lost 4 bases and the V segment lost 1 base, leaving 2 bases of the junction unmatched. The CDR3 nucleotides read TGTGCCAGCAGCTTAGGGACTAGCGGGATTTACGAGCAGTACTTC. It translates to CASSLGTSGIYEQYF.

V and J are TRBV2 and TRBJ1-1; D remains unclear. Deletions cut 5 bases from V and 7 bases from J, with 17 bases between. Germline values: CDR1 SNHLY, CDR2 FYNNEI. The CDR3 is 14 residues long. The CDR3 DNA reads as TGTGCCAGCAGTTTCCGCGTGCTCGACATTGAAGCTTTCTTT. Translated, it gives CASSFRVLDIEAFF.

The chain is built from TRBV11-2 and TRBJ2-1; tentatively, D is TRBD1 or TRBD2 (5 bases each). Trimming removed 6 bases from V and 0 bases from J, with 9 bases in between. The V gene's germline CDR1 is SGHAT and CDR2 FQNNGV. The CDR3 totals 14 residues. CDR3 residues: CASSRDLSYNEQFF. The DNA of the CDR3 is TGTGCCAGCAGTAGGGACCTCTCCTACAATGAGCAGTTCTTC.

CDR3 in DNA: TGTGCCAGCAGCCAGCCCAGGGGGGCCGACTATGGCTACACCTTC. This codes for CASSQPRGADYGYTF. This chain uses TRBV5-5 with TRBJ1-2; TRBD1 matches at 7 bases. J gave up 3 bases and V 4 bases, and 9 bases lay outside the gene matches. The CDR3 length is 15 residues. CDR1 SGHKS and CDR2 YYEKEE come from the germline V gene (reference sequence).

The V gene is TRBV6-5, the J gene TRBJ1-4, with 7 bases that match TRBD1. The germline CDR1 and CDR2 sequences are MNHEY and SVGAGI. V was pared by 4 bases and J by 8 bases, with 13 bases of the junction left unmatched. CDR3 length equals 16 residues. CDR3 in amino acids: CASSSPSGGEPEKLFF. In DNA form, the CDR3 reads TGTGCCAGCAGTTCTCCCTCAGGGGGGGAACCAGAAAAACTGTTTTTT.

The CDR3 DNA is TGTGCCAGCAGTCCCGTTAGCGGGGGTACCTACGAGCAGTACTTC. Residues: CASSPVSGGTYEQYF. The chain couples TRBV6-5 to TRBJ2-7; 9 bases map to TRBD2. Germline lookup yields CDR1 MNHEY and CDR2 SVGAGI. The V segment lost 5 bases and the J segment 2 bases; nucleotides outside the gene matches: 7. The CDR3 spans 15 residues.

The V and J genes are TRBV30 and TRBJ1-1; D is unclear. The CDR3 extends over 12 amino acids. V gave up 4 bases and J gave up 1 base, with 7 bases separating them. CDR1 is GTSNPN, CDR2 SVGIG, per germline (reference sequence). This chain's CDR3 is CAWKRPNTEAFF. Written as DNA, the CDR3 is TGTGCCTGGAAAAGGCCGAACACTGAAGCTTTCTTT.

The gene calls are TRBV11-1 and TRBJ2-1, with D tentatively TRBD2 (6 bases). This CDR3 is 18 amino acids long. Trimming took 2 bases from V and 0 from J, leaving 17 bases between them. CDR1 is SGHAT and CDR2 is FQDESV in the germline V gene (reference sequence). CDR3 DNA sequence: TGTGCCAGCAGCTTAAGGGGAGGTGGAGCGGGCTCCTACAATGAGCAGTTCTTC. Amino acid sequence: CASSLRGGGAGSYNEQFF.

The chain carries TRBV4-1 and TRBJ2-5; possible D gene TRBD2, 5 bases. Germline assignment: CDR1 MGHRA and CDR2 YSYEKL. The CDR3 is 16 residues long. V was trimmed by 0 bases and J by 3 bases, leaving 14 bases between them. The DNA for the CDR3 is TGCGCCAGCAGCCAAGATATAGGTAGGCGGGAAGAGACCCAGTACTTC. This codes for CASSQDIGRREETQYF.

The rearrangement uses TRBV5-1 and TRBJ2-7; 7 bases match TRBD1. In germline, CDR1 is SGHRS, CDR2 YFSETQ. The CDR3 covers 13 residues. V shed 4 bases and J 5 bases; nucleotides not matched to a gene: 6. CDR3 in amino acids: CASSEGTEDEQYF. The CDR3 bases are TGCGCCAGCAGCGAAGGGACAGAGGACGAGCAGTACTTC.

For the CDR3, the DNA is TGTGCCAGTAGTATGATTCGGCAGGGGAGTTCAGATACGCAGTATTTT. Protein: CASSMIRQGSSDTQYF. J is TRBJ2-3 and V is TRBV19, with a tentative D call TRBD1 (6 bases). The germline V and J ends were trimmed by 3 bases and 4 bases, with 17 bases remaining between them. Germline V gene sequence: CDR1 LNHDA, CDR2 SQIVND (reference sequence). The CDR3 is 16 amino acids.

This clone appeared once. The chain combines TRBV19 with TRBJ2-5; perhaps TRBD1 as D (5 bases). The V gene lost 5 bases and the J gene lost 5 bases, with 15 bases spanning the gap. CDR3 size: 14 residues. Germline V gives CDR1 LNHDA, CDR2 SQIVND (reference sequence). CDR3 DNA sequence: TGTGCCAGTAGTGCGGACATCGGGCGGGAGACCCAGTACTTC. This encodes CASSADIGRETQYF.

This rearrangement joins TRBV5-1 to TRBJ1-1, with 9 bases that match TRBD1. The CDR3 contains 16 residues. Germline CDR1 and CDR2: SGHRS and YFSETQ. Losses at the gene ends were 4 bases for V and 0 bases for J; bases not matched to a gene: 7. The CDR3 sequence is CASSGDRAKMNTEAFF. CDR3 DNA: TGCGCCAGCAGCGGGGACAGGGCGAAGATGAACACTGAAGCTTTCTTT.

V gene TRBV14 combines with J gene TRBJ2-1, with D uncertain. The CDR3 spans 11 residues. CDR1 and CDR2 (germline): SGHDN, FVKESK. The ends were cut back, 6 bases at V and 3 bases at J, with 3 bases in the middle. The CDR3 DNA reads TGTGCCAGCAGTCGCTACAATGAGCAGTTCTTC. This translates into CASSRYNEQFF.

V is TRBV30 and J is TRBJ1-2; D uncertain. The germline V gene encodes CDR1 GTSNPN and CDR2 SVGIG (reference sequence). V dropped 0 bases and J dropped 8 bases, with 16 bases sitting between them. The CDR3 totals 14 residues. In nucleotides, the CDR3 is TGTGCCTGGAGTGTCCTGCGACGCCTCGGGGGCTACACCTTC. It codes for CAWSVLRRLGGYTF.

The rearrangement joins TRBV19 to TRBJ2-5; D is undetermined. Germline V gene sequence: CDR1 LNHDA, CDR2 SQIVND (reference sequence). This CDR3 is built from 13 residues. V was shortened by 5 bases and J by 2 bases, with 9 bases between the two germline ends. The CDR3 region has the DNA TGTGCCAGTAGTGGGTCAGATCAAGAGACCCAGTACTTC. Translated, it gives CASSGSDQETQYF.

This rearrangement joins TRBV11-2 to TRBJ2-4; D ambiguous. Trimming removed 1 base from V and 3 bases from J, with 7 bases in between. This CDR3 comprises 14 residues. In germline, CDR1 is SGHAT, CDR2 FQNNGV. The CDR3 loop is CASSLGPDKNIQYF. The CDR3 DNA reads TGTGCCAGCAGCTTAGGCCCGGACAAAAACATTCAGTACTTC.

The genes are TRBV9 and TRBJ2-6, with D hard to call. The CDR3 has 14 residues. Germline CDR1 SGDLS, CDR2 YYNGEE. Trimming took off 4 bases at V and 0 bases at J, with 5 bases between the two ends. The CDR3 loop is CASSLISGANVLTF. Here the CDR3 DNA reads TGTGCCAGCAGCTTGATCTCTGGGGCCAACGTCCTGACTTTC.

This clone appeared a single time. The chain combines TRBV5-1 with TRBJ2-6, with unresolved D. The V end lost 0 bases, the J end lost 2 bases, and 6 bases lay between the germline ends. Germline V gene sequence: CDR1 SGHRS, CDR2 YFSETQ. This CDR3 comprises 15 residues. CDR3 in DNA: TGCGCCAGCAGCTTGGGAGGTCCTGGGGCCAACGTCCTGACTTTC. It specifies CASSLGGPGANVLTF.

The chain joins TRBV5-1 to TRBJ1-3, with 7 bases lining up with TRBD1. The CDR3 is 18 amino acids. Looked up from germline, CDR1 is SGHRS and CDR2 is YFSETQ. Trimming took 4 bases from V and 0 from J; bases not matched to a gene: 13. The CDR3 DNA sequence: TGCGCCAGCAGCCATACCCCCAGGGACAGCCACTCTGGAAACACCATATATTTT. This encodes CASSHTPRDSHSGNTIYF.

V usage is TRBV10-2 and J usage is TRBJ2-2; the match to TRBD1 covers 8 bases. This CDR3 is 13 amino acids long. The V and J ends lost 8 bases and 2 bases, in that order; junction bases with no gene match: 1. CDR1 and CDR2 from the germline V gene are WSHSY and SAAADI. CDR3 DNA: TGCGCCAGCGGGACAGGCAACACCGGGGAGCTGTTTTTT. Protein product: CASGTGNTGELFF.